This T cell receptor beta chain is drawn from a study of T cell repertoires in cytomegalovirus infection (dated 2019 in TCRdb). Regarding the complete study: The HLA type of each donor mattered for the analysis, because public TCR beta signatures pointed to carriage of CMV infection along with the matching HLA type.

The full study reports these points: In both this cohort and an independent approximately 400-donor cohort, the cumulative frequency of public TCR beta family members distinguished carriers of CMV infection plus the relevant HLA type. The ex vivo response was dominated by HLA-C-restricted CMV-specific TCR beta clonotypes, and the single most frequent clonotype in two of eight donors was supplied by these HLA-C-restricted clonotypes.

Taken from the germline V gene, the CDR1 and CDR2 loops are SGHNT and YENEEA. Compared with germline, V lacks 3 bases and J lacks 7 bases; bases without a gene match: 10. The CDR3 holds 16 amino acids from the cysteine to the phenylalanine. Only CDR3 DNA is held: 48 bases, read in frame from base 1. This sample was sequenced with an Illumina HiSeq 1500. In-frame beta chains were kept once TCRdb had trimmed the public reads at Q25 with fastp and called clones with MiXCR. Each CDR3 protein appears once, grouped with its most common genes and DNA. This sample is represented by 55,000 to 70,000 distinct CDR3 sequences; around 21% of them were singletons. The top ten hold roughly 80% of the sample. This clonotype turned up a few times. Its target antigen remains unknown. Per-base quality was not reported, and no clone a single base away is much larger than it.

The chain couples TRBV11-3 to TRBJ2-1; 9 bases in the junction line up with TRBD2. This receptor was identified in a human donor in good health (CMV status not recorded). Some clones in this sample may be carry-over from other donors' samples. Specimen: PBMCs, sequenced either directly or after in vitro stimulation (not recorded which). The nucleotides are TGTGCCAGCAGCTTCCGCTCGCAGACTAGCGGAAATGAGCAGTTCTTC. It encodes CASSFRSQTSGNEQFF.